This is a list of T cell receptor beta chains from one sample in a study of blood T cells in healthy people across ages. TCRdb redid the calling of the 5' RACE reads with MiXCR, one entry per CDR3 protein. The table records over 950,000 distinct CDR3 sequences, less than 45% of them present only once. Sequencing used blood. All receptors come from a man between 18 and 29 years old in good health. Both conserved end residues are part of each CDR3. D genes are given only for firm matches. Clone size is stated in some rows and not others, as once, few, many or a class when expanded.

D gene	V gene	J gene	clone size	CDR3 protein	CDR3 DNA
TRBD1	TRBV3-1	TRBJ1-2	NA	CASSHRTGAYGYTF	TGTGCCAGCAGCCATCGGACAGGAGCCTATGGCTACACCTTC
TRBD2	TRBV5-1	TRBJ2-3	few	CASSLTSGRGTDTQYF	TGCGCCAGCAGCTTGACTAGCGGACGCGGCACAGATACGCAGTATTTT
NA	TRBV7-2	TRBJ2-5	few	CASSLGLVLAETQYF	TGTGCCAGCAGCTTAGGCCTCGTCTTAGCGGAGACCCAGTACTTC
TRBD1	TRBV5-1	TRBJ2-2	few	CASSPDRRNTGELFF	TGCGCCAGCAGCCCGGACAGGAGGAACACCGGGGAGCTGTTTTTT
NA	TRBV2	TRBJ1-5	few	CASMGEDQPQHF	TGTGCCAGCATGGGAGAGGATCAGCCCCAGCATTTT
NA	TRBV5-5	TRBJ1-2	NA	CASTLMAAYGYTF	TGTGCCAGCACCTTGATGGCGGCGTATGGCTACACCTTC
TRBD1	TRBV29-1	TRBJ1-1	NA	CRGSTGRGTEAFF	TGCAGGGGTTCGACAGGGAGAGGCACTGAAGCTTTCTTT
NA	TRBV15	TRBJ1-1	NA	CATSRDWRTVEWTEAFF	TGTGCCACCAGCAGAGATTGGAGGACGGTAGAATGGACTGAAGCTTTCTTT
NA	TRBV7-6	TRBJ1-2	once	CASSDRTESNYGYTF	TGTGCCAGCAGCGACAGGACAGAGTCTAACTATGGCTACACCTTC
NA	TRBV6-5	TRBJ2-3	many	CASRDTDTQYF	TGTGCCAGCAGGGACACAGATACGCAGTATTTT
TRBD1	TRBV9	TRBJ2-1	once	CASSSTGGINNEQFF	TGTGCCAGCAGCTCCACAGGGGGCATTAACAATGAGCAGTTCTTC
NA	TRBV21-1	TRBJ1-4	NA	CASSKEKGSNEKLFF	TGTGCCAGCAGCAAAGAAAAGGGTTCTAATGAAAAACTGTTTTTT
TRBD2	TRBV9	TRBJ2-5	NA	CASSLSGESKETQYF	TGTGCCAGCAGTCTCAGCGGGGAGTCTAAAGAGACCCAGTACTTC
NA	TRBV4-2	TRBJ2-7	NA	CASSQVWLRSSYEQYF	TGTGCCAGCAGCCAAGTCTGGCTTCGAAGCTCCTACGAGCAGTACTTC
NA	TRBV7-2	TRBJ1-3	NA	CASSSIPGTSSGNTIYF	TGTGCCAGCAGCTCCATCCCCGGGACAAGCTCTGGAAACACCATATATTTT
TRBD1	TRBV28	TRBJ1-2	few	CASSLRDRGLGGYTF	TGTGCCAGCAGTTTACGCGACAGGGGGCTGGGTGGCTACACCTTC
TRBD1	TRBV4-3	TRBJ1-6	NA	CASSQETGPTSYNSPLHF	TGCGCCAGCAGCCAAGAGACAGGGCCAACGTCCTATAATTCACCCCTCCACTTT
NA	TRBV20-1	TRBJ1-1	NA	CSARDIPVDRVGTNTEAFF	TGCAGTGCTAGAGATATCCCGGTTGATCGGGTAGGCACGAACACTGAAGCTTTCTTT
TRBD1	TRBV2	TRBJ2-1	NA	CASSHRTGPFF	TGTGCCAGCAGTCACCGGACAGGGCCGTTCTTC
TRBD1	TRBV5-6	TRBJ1-1	NA	CASSWSGQGGAFF	TGTGCCAGCAGCTGGTCGGGACAGGGAGGAGCTTTCTTT
NA	TRBV12-3/TRBV12-4	TRBJ1-5	NA	CASSSRADQPQHF	TGTGCCAGCAGTTCCAGGGCTGATCAGCCCCAGCATTTT
TRBD1	TRBV12-3/TRBV12-4	TRBJ1-4	NA	CASSSVGQGASNEKLFF	TGTGCCAGCAGCTCAGTTGGACAGGGGGCAAGTAATGAAAAACTGTTTTTT
NA	TRBV7-3	TRBJ1-1	few	CASSLTAGRTEAFF	TGTGCCAGCAGCTTAACGGCAGGGAGAACTGAAGCTTTCTTT
NA	TRBV29-1	TRBJ1-2	NA	CSVRSQEYSYTF	TGCAGCGTTCGGTCACAGGAATATAGCTACACCTTC
NA	TRBV4-2	TRBJ1-1	NA	CASSPHLMTANTEAFF	TGTGCCAGCAGCCCCCACCTAATGACAGCGAACACTGAAGCTTTCTTT
NA	TRBV7-2	TRBJ1-1	NA	CASSLAPRRSNTEAFF	TGTGCCAGCAGCTTAGCGCCTAGGCGGTCGAACACTGAAGCTTTCTTT
NA	TRBV14	TRBJ1-4	once	CASSHLQLANGEKLFF	TGTGCCAGCAGCCACTTACAACTGGCGAATGGAGAAAAACTGTTTTTT
TRBD2	TRBV3-1	TRBJ2-1	NA	CASSRGLVDEQFF	TGTGCCAGCAGCCGGGGACTAGTCGATGAGCAGTTCTTC
NA	TRBV27	TRBJ1-5	NA	CASSFGPSGQPQHF	TGTGCCAGCAGTTTCGGGCCCTCGGGTCAGCCCCAGCATTTT
TRBD2	TRBV6-6	TRBJ2-1	few	CASSPSGGGPPYNEQFF	TGTGCCAGCAGTCCTAGCGGGGGGGGCCCCCCCTACAATGAGCAGTTCTTC
NA	TRBV7-2	TRBJ1-2	NA	CASSLEKPGVYTF	TGTGCCAGCAGCTTAGAGAAACCCGGTGTCTACACCTTC
TRBD1	TRBV27	TRBJ1-2	NA	CASSLRGGTGERSYGYTF	TGTGCCAGCAGTTTGCGGGGAGGGACAGGGGAAAGGAGCTATGGCTACACCTTC
NA	TRBV12-3/TRBV12-4	TRBJ1-2	few	CASSPTAVGYGYTF	TGTGCCAGCAGCCCGACAGCGGTCGGCTATGGCTACACCTTC
NA	TRBV11-2	TRBJ1-2	NA	CASSLMTGIEIYGYTF	TGTGCCAGCAGCTTAATGACGGGCATCGAAATCTATGGCTACACCTTC
TRBD1	TRBV4-3	TRBJ1-2	NA	CASSRERRGSDRGRKGHGYTF	TGCGCCAGCAGCCGGGAACGAAGGGGGTCGGACAGGGGCCGTAAAGGGCATGGCTACACCTTC
TRBD1	TRBV19	TRBJ1-1	NA	CASSKIRDRGDTEAFF	TGTGCCAGTAGCAAAATCCGGGACAGGGGGGACACTGAAGCTTTCTTT
TRBD2	TRBV7-7	TRBJ2-1	NA	CASSSSPSGYNEKFF	TGTGCTAGCAGCTCCTCCCCTAGCGGGTACAATGAGAAGTTCTTC
TRBD1	TRBV11-2	TRBJ1-2	NA	CASSPQITGGYGYTF	TGTGCCAGCAGCCCTCAGATCACAGGGGGATATGGCTACACCTTC
NA	TRBV12-5	TRBJ2-1	few	CASGLSGVYNEQFF	TGTGCTAGTGGTTTGTCGGGAGTGTACAATGAGCAGTTCTTC
NA	TRBV7-2	TRBJ1-6	NA	CASSLDLGRSSYNSPLHF	TGTGCCAGCAGCTTAGATTTGGGGAGAAGCTCCTATAATTCACCCCTCCACTTT
NA	TRBV9	TRBJ2-3	NA	CASSAQKVPDTQYF	TGTGCCAGCAGCGCACAGAAGGTGCCAGATACGCAGTATTTT
NA	TRBV28	TRBJ2-7	NA	CASSSFGDYEQYF	TGTGCCAGCAGTTCCTTCGGGGACTACGAGCAGTACTTC
NA	TRBV3-1	TRBJ2-2	NA	CASSHHQGNTGELFF	TGTGCCAGCAGCCATCATCAGGGTAACACCGGGGAGCTGTTTTTT
TRBD2	TRBV20-1	TRBJ2-7	once	CSAGRGAGSYEQYF	TGCAGTGCAGGGAGGGGAGCAGGAAGTTACGAGCAGTACTTC
NA	TRBV4-3	TRBJ2-7	few	CASSQDLVGYEQYF	TGCGCCAGCAGCCAAGATCTTGTGGGATACGAGCAGTACTTC
NA	TRBV7-2	TRBJ1-5	many	CASSLDGNQPQHF	TGTGCCAGCAGCTTAGACGGGAATCAGCCCCAGCATTTT
NA	TRBV7-9	TRBJ2-1	many	CASRPKKQGNEQFF	TGTGCCAGCAGGCCGAAAAAGCAGGGGAATGAGCAGTTCTTC